This T cell receptor beta chain was identified in a study of OX40 agonist ivuxolimab in advanced cancers. The length of the CDR3 is 16 residues. From germline, CDR1 is MNHNS and CDR2 SASEGT. With V trimmed by 4 bases and J by 4 bases, 8 bases remained unmatched. Here immunoSEQ multiplex PCR was the method, and the copy in TCRdb shows in-frame clones only, minus some. The data contain tens of thousands of clones, approximately 90% of them seen just once; the ten biggest clones take up 1.1%. Sequencing was performed on CD4+ or CD8+ T cells sorted from blood, taken in a trial of the OX40 agonist ivuxolimab. This chain links TRBV6-1 with TRBJ2-7; TRBD2 matches 12 bases. This sequence originates from an adult with an advanced solid tumor such as melanoma, head and neck, liver or kidney cancer. CDR3 amino acids: CASSVVTSGSFYEQYF. CDR3 in DNA: TGTGCCAGCAGTGTCGTGACTAGCGGGAGTTTTTACGAGCAGTACTTC.